The entry that follows covers one T cell receptor (beta chain) sequence. There is no known antigen for this receptor. It has no much larger one-base neighbor in the sample; base qualities were not kept. This specimen comes from a study of T cell responses to AZD1222 COVID-19 vaccine (dated by TCRdb to 2020 to 2023). Concerning the study at large: A total of under 250 trial participants underwent TCR sequencing, of whom roughly 210 had received two doses of AZD1222 and approximately 26 had received two doses of the MenACWY control vaccine. Trial participants were enrolled by age into subgroups of 18-55, 56-69 and 70-plus years, and around 140, 26 and 57 TCR-sequenced participants, respectively, were included in these subgroups.

The CDR3 regions of human TCRbeta chains were subjected to immunosequencing. From the authors' description of their analysis: TCRs in the repertoires were compared against a reference library of SARS-CoV-2-specific TCRs that had been generated with the MIRA antigen-specificity platform. Breadth was defined as the fraction of unique TCRs that were SARS-CoV-2-associated. Depth was defined as the fraction of total T cells that were SARS-CoV-2-associated. Using the MIRA data, each spike-specific TCR was assigned both to the spike region to which the TCR was reactive and to a CD4 or CD8 class. Log10-transformed breadth and depth values were compared by one-way ANOVA with Sidak's multiple comparisons tests. TCRdb retrieved this table from immuneACCESS and kept in-frame rearrangements only. Not all clones are present; in checked studies, unresolved V genes account for under half, and no reason is known for the remainder. The DNA was the basis for D and trimming; V, J and clone size are from that table. The sample yields 100,000 to 150,000 clones; around 93% were counted once. The ten largest account for 5% of the sample.

Summary of the overall study and its limitations: Conclusions about previously exposed vaccinees are limited because only a handful of AZD1222 recipients were SARS-CoV-2 seropositive at baseline. Reportedly, almost half of the unique spike-specific TCRs recognized epitopes lying outside the regions that are mutated in the B.1.351 and B.1.1.7 variants. The vaccine-associated CD4 TCRs covered the entire spike protein, and the dominant responses fell in regions 160-218 and 743-854. In the small 56-69-year group, the increase in depth fell short of significance, most likely because of low power. Participants were mostly white British and included more females than males, and it was suggested by the authors that clonal diversity may have been underestimated. Because no samples from the day 14 peak response were available, repertoires could be characterized only after the peak T cell response. After two AZD1222 doses, spike-specific TCR breadth and depth were significantly higher than at day 0 and than in MenACWY recipients.

Interpreted using the paper, the time point label stands for: about 28 days (+/-7) after the second vaccine dose. Because spike-specific TCR depth and breadth did not differ between the two schedules, AZD1222 recipients who got a second dose at roughly 4 weeks were pooled with those who got a second dose at roughly 12 weeks. The vaccinee samples were drawn from two UK trials, COV001 and COV002, one of which was a single-blind randomized controlled phase 2/3 trial testing AZD1222 (ChAdOx1 nCoV-19) in healthy adults. For TCRbeta chain sequencing, PBMC samples were collected from trial participants at day 0 and at day 28 after the second dose. Trimming removed 5 bases from V and 4 bases from J, leaving 12 bases between the germline ends. The CDR1 and CDR2 encoded by the germline V gene (reference sequence) are SEHNR and FQNEAQ. Its CDR3 holds 14 amino acids, cysteine through phenylalanine. Just CDR3 DNA is preserved here, 42 bases in frame from base 1.

This receptor was obtained from an adult who received the AZD1222 COVID-19 vaccine. The sample was peripheral blood, taken 28 days after the second AZD1222 dose. The chain links TRBV7-9 with TRBJ1-5; a weak D assignment points to TRBD1 (6 bases agree). The base sequence is TGTGCCAGCAGCCGCGGGGGCGCAAATCAGCCCCAGCATTTT. The resulting protein is CASSRGGANQPQHF.